This is a list of T cell receptor beta chains from one sample in a study of T cells after yellow fever vaccination. One entry per CDR3 protein results from TCRdb running MiXCR on the 5' RACE reads. The table lists 350,000 to 450,000 distinct CDR3 sequences, 6.2% of them singletons. The specimen comprised PBMCs, sampled 5 days after the yellow fever booster vaccination. These receptors all come from a young man who received the YFV17D yellow fever vaccine. CDR3s include the opening cysteine and the closing phenylalanine or tryptophan. D genes are given only for firm matches. Not all rows give a size; the values are once, few, many and, for expanded clones, a class.

V gene: TRBV7-2
clone size: NA
J gene: TRBJ2-5
D gene: NA
CDR3 protein: CASSLAGTLGQETQYF
CDR3 DNA: TGTGCCAGCAGCTTAGCGGGGACTTTGGGGCAAGAGACCCAGTACTTC

V gene: TRBV19
clone size: many
J gene: TRBJ2-7
D gene: TRBD2
CDR3 protein: CASSISVAGNNEQYF
CDR3 DNA: TGTGCCAGTAGTATCTCGGTAGCGGGAAACAACGAGCAGTACTTC

V gene: TRBV30
clone size: many
J gene: TRBJ2-5
D gene: TRBD2
CDR3 protein: CAWRQAGGPETQYF
CDR3 DNA: TGTGCCTGGAGGCAAGCGGGAGGGCCGGAGACCCAGTACTTC

V gene: TRBV4-3
clone size: NA
J gene: TRBJ1-4
D gene: TRBD1
CDR3 protein: CASSPRTGWEKLFF
CDR3 DNA: TGCGCCAGCAGCCCCCGGACAGGGTGGGAAAAACTGTTTTTT

V gene: TRBV20-1
clone size: many
J gene: TRBJ2-5
D gene: NA
CDR3 protein: CSARVGVGVETQYF
CDR3 DNA: TGCAGTGCTAGAGTGGGGGTAGGGGTTGAGACCCAGTACTTC

V gene: TRBV18
clone size: NA
J gene: TRBJ2-1
D gene: TRBD1
CDR3 protein: CAISLGDSSYNEQFF
CDR3 DNA: TGTGCCATCTCACTAGGGGACAGCTCCTACAATGAGCAGTTCTTC

V gene: TRBV7-9
clone size: few
J gene: TRBJ2-5
D gene: NA
CDR3 protein: CASSLAGAAPQKETQYF
CDR3 DNA: TGTGCCAGCAGCTTAGCAGGGGCCGCGCCCCAAAAAGAGACCCAGTACTTC

V gene: TRBV6-1
clone size: many
J gene: TRBJ2-7
D gene: NA
CDR3 protein: CASRPSSEFSYEQYF
CDR3 DNA: TGTGCCAGCAGACCAAGCAGCGAATTCAGCTACGAGCAGTACTTC

V gene: TRBV15
clone size: few
J gene: TRBJ2-1
D gene: TRBD2
CDR3 protein: CATSTFSGRAGYNEQFF
CDR3 DNA: TGTGCCACCAGCACTTTTTCCGGGAGGGCGGGCTACAATGAGCAGTTCTTC

V gene: TRBV3-1
clone size: NA
J gene: TRBJ1-1
D gene: NA
CDR3 protein: CASRPGHPNTEAFF
CDR3 DNA: TGTGCCAGCAGACCGGGACATCCGAACACTGAAGCTTTCTTT

V gene: TRBV5-4
clone size: NA
J gene: TRBJ2-7
D gene: TRBD1
CDR3 protein: CASSTAGTGTMAGEQYF
CDR3 DNA: TGTGCCAGCAGCACAGCCGGGACAGGCACCATGGCGGGCGAGCAGTACTTC

V gene: TRBV12-3/TRBV12-4
clone size: many
J gene: TRBJ2-1
D gene: TRBD2
CDR3 protein: CASSFRLAGEDEQFF
CDR3 DNA: TGTGCCAGCAGTTTCCGGCTAGCGGGAGAAGACGAGCAGTTCTTC

V gene: TRBV6-1
clone size: NA
J gene: TRBJ2-7
D gene: NA
CDR3 protein: CASSVSGSEQYF
CDR3 DNA: TGTGCCAGCAGTGTTTCAGGGAGTGAGCAGTACTTC

V gene: TRBV5-1
clone size: many
J gene: TRBJ2-3
D gene: NA
CDR3 protein: CASSLSDNTDTQYF
CDR3 DNA: TGCGCCAGCAGCTTGTCGGACAACACAGATACGCAGTATTTT

V gene: TRBV7-2
clone size: NA
J gene: TRBJ2-3
D gene: TRBD1
CDR3 protein: CASSPRTGGEDTQYF
CDR3 DNA: TGTGCCAGCAGCCCACGGACAGGGGGCGAAGATACGCAGTATTTT

V gene: TRBV6-5
clone size: NA
J gene: TRBJ2-1
D gene: TRBD1
CDR3 protein: CASSYSIFPGTGNEQFF
CDR3 DNA: TGTGCCAGCAGTTACTCAATCTTCCCCGGGACAGGGAATGAGCAGTTCTTC

V gene: TRBV5-1
clone size: NA
J gene: TRBJ2-7
D gene: TRBD1
CDR3 protein: CASSQGQGEGGQYF
CDR3 DNA: TGCGCCAGCAGCCAGGGACAGGGCGAAGGGGGGCAGTACTTC

V gene: TRBV20-1
clone size: NA
J gene: TRBJ2-3
D gene: NA
CDR3 protein: CSARVSVSSTDTQYF
CDR3 DNA: TGCAGTGCTAGAGTCTCGGTTTCTAGCACAGATACGCAGTATTTT

V gene: TRBV6-1
clone size: few
J gene: TRBJ1-1
D gene: NA
CDR3 protein: CASSENTGYTEAFF
CDR3 DNA: TGTGCCAGCAGTGAAAATACAGGGTACACTGAAGCTTTCTTT

V gene: TRBV20-1
clone size: many
J gene: TRBJ2-1
D gene: NA
CDR3 protein: CSVLYRVRNEQFF
CDR3 DNA: TGCAGTGTCCTTTACAGGGTGCGGAATGAGCAGTTCTTC

V gene: TRBV3-1
clone size: many
J gene: TRBJ2-1
D gene: TRBD2
CDR3 protein: CASSHRLAHNEQFF
CDR3 DNA: TGTGCCAGCAGCCACCGACTAGCGCACAATGAGCAGTTCTTC

V gene: TRBV27
clone size: many
J gene: TRBJ2-3
D gene: NA
CDR3 protein: CASSVIRTDTQYF
CDR3 DNA: TGTGCCAGCAGCGTCATTCGCACAGATACGCAGTATTTT

V gene: TRBV11-1
clone size: NA
J gene: TRBJ1-2
D gene: TRBD1
CDR3 protein: CASSLDLHGRGQAYRRGYTF
CDR3 DNA: TGTGCCAGCAGCTTAGACTTACACGGGCGGGGACAGGCATATCGTCGCGGCTACACCTTC